These 29 T cell receptor beta chains came from one sample sequenced in a study of blood T cell repertoires in COVID-19. Libraries were prepared by immunoSEQ multiplex PCR; TCRdb keeps only in-frame clonotypes and omits some of them. Of some 110,000 clones listed, about 82% are singletons. The source material was peripheral blood. All receptors come from a man aged 60 to 75 with active or convalescent COVID-19.

This clone was recorded once. CDR3 amino acids: CATRLAGGNEQFF. The CDR3 nucleotides read TGTGCCACCCGACTAGCGGGAGGCAATGAGCAGTTCTTC. The chain couples TRBV15 to TRBJ2-1; 13 nucleotides align to TRBD2. The ends lost 8 bases at V and 6 bases at J; junction bases unmatched: 1. Looked up from germline, CDR1 is LNHNV and CDR2 is YYDKDF (reference sequence). This CDR3 has 13 amino acids.

V and J are TRBV15 and TRBJ2-7; D might be TRBD2 (5 bases). Deletions cut 1 base from V and 5 bases from J, with 6 bases between. Germline CDR1 is LNHNV and CDR2 is YYDKDF (reference sequence). The CDR3 length is 12 residues. The CDR3 DNA reads as TGTGCCACCAGCAGAGTGCGGGACGAGCAGTACTTC. Its protein is CATSRVRDEQYF.

V usage is TRBV15 and J usage is TRBJ1-4; 7 bases agree with TRBD1. The V gene end was trimmed by 5 bases and the J gene end by 4 bases; junction bases not matched to a gene: 7. The CDR3 spans 15 residues. Per germline, CDR1 LNHNV and CDR2 YYDKDF (reference sequence). In DNA form, the CDR3 reads TGTGCCACCAGCGGAGGACAGGTGAATAATGAAAAACTGTTTTTT. This sequence encodes CATSGGQVNNEKLFF.

The V call is TRBV7-2, the J call TRBJ2-5, with D perhaps matching TRBD2 (7 bases). V dropped 1 base and J dropped 5 bases, with 11 bases sitting between them. The germline CDR1 and CDR2 sequences are SGHTA and FQGNSA. The CDR3 has 14 residues. CDR3 amino acids: CASSLGGGRETQYF. CDR3 DNA sequence: TGTGCCAGCAGCTTAGGGGGGGGCAGGGAGACCCAGTACTTC.

This rearrangement joins TRBV9 to TRBJ2-1, with a tentative D call TRBD2 (6 bases). CDR3 size: 16 residues. V lost 0 bases and J lost 4, with 14 bases in between. The germline V gene has CDR1 SGDLS and CDR2 YYNGEE. As DNA, the CDR3 is TGTGCCAGCAGCGTAGTGGGCGGGGCCGGGTACAATGAGCAGTTCTTC. It codes for CASSVVGGAGYNEQFF.

The V call is TRBV7-2, the J call TRBJ2-5; tentative D call: TRBD1 (5 bases). The germline V gene encodes CDR1 SGHTA and CDR2 FQGNSA. The CDR3 covers 14 residues. V lost 5 bases and J 2 bases, leaving 12 bases between the germline ends. For the CDR3, the DNA is TGTGCCAGCAGCCCGCAAGCAGGGCAAGAGACCCAGTACTTC. Amino acids: CASSPQAGQETQYF.

This clone was recorded a few times. The chain has TRBV21-1 and TRBJ1-5. TRBV21-1 is a documented pseudogene. This CDR3 is 13 amino acids long. CDR3 protein: CASSKAEGTPQHF. The CDR3 coding sequence is TGTGCCAGCAGCAAAGCGGAGGGAACGCCCCAGCATTTT.

This chain uses TRBV7-8 with TRBJ1-1, with TRBD1 matching over 7 bases. The CDR3 consists of 14 residues. The trim removed 6 bases at V and 4 bases at J, leaving 8 bases unmatched. Germline V gene data show CDR1 as SGHVS and CDR2 as FQNEAQ. CDR3 DNA: TGTGCCAGCAGTCGACAGGGCGGGGGCACTGAAGCTTTCTTT. Its protein product is CASSRQGGGTEAFF.

This clone was seen a few times. This sequence joins TRBV12-5 and TRBJ2-3; the match to TRBD2 covers 7 bases. The CDR3 runs 15 residues. CDR1 is LGHNT, CDR2 FRNRAP, per germline. V trimming: 6 bases; J trimming: 3 bases; junction bases outside the gene matches: 9. The CDR3 here is CASGFGLGETDTQYF. CDR3 in DNA: TGTGCTAGTGGCTTTGGACTAGGGGAGACAGATACGCAGTATTTT.

The V gene is TRBV7-8, the J gene TRBJ2-3, with 8 bases aligning to TRBD2. CDR1 is SGHVS and CDR2 is FQNEAQ in the germline V gene. With V trimmed by 5 bases and J by 11 bases, 21 bases remained unmatched. CDR3 size: 17 residues. DNA for the CDR3: TGTGCCAGCAGCCGGAGACTAGCCGGGGGGGGCGGACGTGAGCAGTATTTT. It specifies CASSRRLAGGGGREQYF.

The chain links TRBV7-9 to TRBJ1-3; D is perhaps TRBD1 (5 bases). The germline gives CDR1 SEHNR, CDR2 FQNEAQ (reference sequence). The CDR3 contains 16 residues. Trimming pared 6 bases from V and 0 bases from J, leaving 15 bases between. The CDR3 DNA is TGTGCCAGCAGTCATGACAGTCTGCCCTCTGGAAACACCATATATTTT. Translated, it gives CASSHDSLPSGNTIYF. Using reference TRBV7-9 and TRBJ1-3 for the parts outside the CDR3, the full variable domain is DTGVSQNPRHKITKRGQNVTFRCDPISEHNRLYWYRQTLGQGPEFLTYFQNEAQLEKSRLLSDRFSAERPKGSFSTLEIQRTEQGDSAMYLCASSHDSLPSGNTIYFGEGSWLTVV.

This rearrangement joins TRBV18 to TRBJ2-2; 10 nucleotides line up with TRBD1. The CDR3 sequence is 14 residues long. The V gene end was trimmed by 6 bases and the J gene end by 4 bases; junction bases not matched to a gene: 2. Germline-derived CDR1 and CDR2 are KGHSH and LQKENI. DNA of the CDR3: TGTGCCAGCTCGTGGACAGGGGGCACCGGGGAGCTGTTTTTT. Protein sequence: CASSWTGGTGELFF. Using reference TRBV18 and TRBJ2-2 for the parts outside the CDR3, the full variable domain is NAGVMQNPRHLVRRRGQEARLRCSPMKGHSHVYWYRQLPEEGLKFMVYLQKENIIDESGMPKERFSAEFPKEGPSILRIQQVVRGDSAAYFCASSWTGGTGELFFGEGSRLTVL.

V usage is TRBV15 and J usage is TRBJ2-7; a weak D match, TRBD2 (6 bases). Trimming left V 4 bases short and J 2 bases short, with 12 bases between. CDR1 and CDR2 (germline): LNHNV, YYDKDF (reference sequence). This CDR3 is 14 amino acids long. The CDR3 reads CATSTSSGAYEQYF. CDR3 DNA sequence: TGTGCCACCAGCACTTCATCGGGGGCCTACGAGCAGTACTTC.

The chain recombines TRBV9 with TRBJ2-3; 8 bases align to TRBD2. The CDR3 extends over 15 amino acids. The junction had 7 bases not matched to a gene; V was cut back by 4 bases and J by 3 bases. Per the germline V gene, CDR1 is SGDLS and CDR2 is YYNGEE. The CDR3: CASSPGGGVTDTQYF. The DNA for the CDR3 is TGTGCCAGCAGCCCGGGGGGGGGTGTAACAGATACGCAGTATTTT. Complete variable domain (other parts from reference TRBV9 and TRBJ2-3): DSGVTQTPKHLITATGQRVTLRCSPRSGDLSVYWYQQSLDQGLQFLIQYYNGEERAKGNILERFSAQQFPDLHSELNLSSLELGDSALYFCASSPGGGVTDTQYFGPGTRLTVL.

CDR3 sequence: CATSDPWRGRAGELFF. For the CDR3, the DNA is TGTGCCACCAGTGACCCCTGGAGGGGGCGTGCCGGGGAGCTGTTTTTT. This chain joins TRBV24-1 and TRBJ2-2, with D maybe TRBD1 (7 bases). The CDR3 runs 16 residues. Germline values: CDR1 KGHDR, CDR2 SFDVKD. V was shortened by 4 bases and J by 6 bases, with 17 bases between the two germline ends.

The table lists this clone with a few counts. V is TRBV5-1 and J is TRBJ2-7; no definite D call. This CDR3 has 14 amino acids. V shed 1 base and J shed 0 bases, with 8 bases lying between them. Germline V CDR1 and CDR2: SGHRS, YFSETQ. CDR3 amino acids: CASSLTASSYEQYF. The DNA for the CDR3 is TGCGCCAGCAGCTTGACCGCCAGCTCCTACGAGCAGTACTTC.

The V gene is TRBV2, the J gene TRBJ2-1; 7 bases map to TRBD2. The CDR3 runs to 17 residues. J lost 0 bases, V lost 6 bases, and 11 bases had no gene match. Germline assignment: CDR1 SNHLY and CDR2 FYNNEI. The CDR3 loop reads CASREQKGGSSYNEQFF. CDR3 sequence (DNA): TGTGCCAGCAGGGAACAAAAAGGCGGGAGCTCCTACAATGAGCAGTTCTTC.

This sequence joins TRBV25-1 and TRBJ2-4, with D tentatively TRBD1 (6 bases). Per germline, CDR1 MGHDK and CDR2 SYGVNS. The CDR3 length is 15 residues. The V end was cut by 2 bases, the J end by 3 bases, with 11 bases between. In DNA, the CDR3 is TGTGCCAGCAGTGAAGATAAGGGGGTCAAAAACATTCAGTACTTC. Amino acids: CASSEDKGVKNIQYF. The full variable domain, with the rest looked up from reference TRBV25-1 and TRBJ2-4, is EADIYQTPRYLVIGTGKKITLECSQTMGHDKMYWYQQDPGMELHLIHYSYGVNSTEKGDLSSESTVSRIRTEHFPLTLESARPSHTSQYLCASSEDKGVKNIQYFGAGTRLSVL.

The V and J genes are TRBV10-3 and TRBJ2-5; a possible D gene is TRBD1 (5 bases). The CDR3 is made up of 14 amino acids. Trimming removed 5 bases from V and 0 bases from J, with 10 bases in between. The V gene's germline CDR1 is ENHRY and CDR2 SYGVKD. CDR3 residues: CAISIQGNQETQYF. CDR3 DNA sequence: TGTGCCATCAGTATCCAGGGTAACCAAGAGACCCAGTACTTC.

In its sample, this clone was seen a few times. This chain uses TRBV29-1 with TRBJ1-1; 12 bases map to TRBD1. There are 15 residues in the CDR3. V gave up 4 bases and J gave up 0 bases; unmatched junction bases: 3. Germline-derived CDR1 and CDR2 are SQVTM and ANQGSEA. CDR3 region: CSVGDRGRLNTEAFF. The CDR3 DNA reads as TGCAGCGTTGGGGACAGGGGGCGCCTGAACACTGAAGCTTTCTTT.

The chain links TRBV7-6 to TRBJ2-7; 10 nucleotides line up with TRBD2. CDR1 is SGHVS, CDR2 FNYEAQ, per germline. The CDR3 spans 16 residues. J was trimmed by 5 bases and V by 5 bases; bases with no gene match: 12. The CDR3: CASSLKREGRPDEQYF. The CDR3 region has the DNA TGTGCCAGCAGCCTCAAGCGGGAGGGCCGCCCCGACGAGCAGTACTTC.

This rearrangement joins TRBV28 to TRBJ2-1; 14 nucleotides agree with TRBD2. Germline V gene data show CDR1 as MDHEN and CDR2 as SYDVKM. The V segment lost 6 bases and the J segment 9 bases; nucleotides outside the gene matches: 10. The CDR3 contains 16 residues. The CDR3 protein is CASRGSGTSGSSEQFF. The DNA of the CDR3 is TGTGCCAGCAGAGGCTCCGGGACTAGCGGGAGCAGTGAGCAGTTCTTC. The full variable domain, completed using reference TRBV28 and TRBJ2-1, is DVKVTQSSRYLVKRTGEKVFLECVQDMDHENMFWYRQDPGLGLRLIYFSYDVKMKEKGDIPEGYSVSREKKERFSLILESASTNQTSMYLCASRGSGTSGSSEQFFGPGTRLTVL.

The chain links TRBV7-2 to TRBJ1-5, with 9 bases fitting TRBD1. Germline-derived CDR1 and CDR2 are SGHTA and FQGNSA. The CDR3 is 15 residues long. The V and J ends lost 4 bases and 1 base, in that order; junction bases with no gene match: 2. The DNA of the CDR3 is TGTGCCAGCAGCTCTGGGACAGGGAGCAATCAGCCCCAGCATTTT. Encoded protein: CASSSGTGSNQPQHF. The full variable domain, rest sourced from reference TRBV7-2 and TRBJ1-5, is GAGVSQSPSNKVTEKGKDVELRCDPISGHTALYWYRQSLGQGLEFLIYFQGNSAPDKSGLPSDRFSAERTGGSVSTLTIQRTQQEDSAVYLCASSSGTGSNQPQHFGDGTRLSIL.

The chain recombines TRBV7-8 with TRBJ2-7, with TRBD2 as a possible D gene (6 bases). This CDR3 region has 17 residues. The ends were cut back, 4 bases at V and 0 bases at J, with 19 bases in the middle. CDR1 is SGHVS, CDR2 FQNEAQ, per germline. CDR3 nucleotide sequence: TGTGCCAGCAGCTCCTCCCTGGAGGGACTGTCCTCCTACGAGCAGTACTTC. Translation gives CASSSSLEGLSSYEQYF. The full variable domain, its missing parts supplied by reference TRBV7-8 and TRBJ2-7, is GAGVSQSPRYKVAKRGQDVALRCDPISGHVSLFWYQQALGQGPEFLTYFQNEAQLDKSGLPSDRFFAERPEGSVSTLKIQRTQQEDSAVYLCASSSSLEGLSSYEQYFGPGTRLTVT.

This sequence joins TRBV29-1 and TRBJ2-1; a possible D gene is TRBD1 (5 bases). In germline, CDR1 is SQVTM, CDR2 ANQGSEA. The CDR3 covers 12 residues. V lost 3 bases to trimming and J lost 7 bases, with 10 bases between them. CDR3: CSVDPGANEQFF. CDR3 nucleotide sequence: TGCAGCGTTGACCCTGGGGCGAATGAGCAGTTCTTC.

The chain recombines TRBV6-2 or TRBV6-3 with TRBJ2-5; D not resolved. The CDR3 length is 16 residues. V was shortened by 4 bases and J by 2 bases, with 17 bases between the two germline ends. Looked up from germline, CDR1 is MNHEY and CDR2 is SVGEGT. The CDR3 DNA reads as TGTGCCAGCAGTTTTGGGCTCCTCGCCTCTCAAGAGACCCAGTACTTC. Translated, it gives CASSFGLLASQETQYF.

The CDR3 nucleotides read TGTGCCAGCAGCAAAGGACTAGCGGGATCCAACGAGCAGTACTTC. Residues: CASSKGLAGSNEQYF. The rearrangement joins TRBV7-3 to TRBJ2-7; 12 bases fit TRBD2. J lost 5 bases, V lost 5 bases, and 7 bases had no gene match. The germline CDR1 and CDR2 sequences are SGHTA and FQGTGA. This CDR3 has 15 residues.

The V gene is TRBV7-8, the J gene TRBJ2-5, with 7 bases that match TRBD2. CDR3 length equals 13 residues. Per the germline V gene, CDR1 is SGHVS and CDR2 is FQNEAQ. Trimming removed 3 bases from V and 4 bases from J; junction bases left unmatched: 2. Here the CDR3 reads CASSFWGGETQYF. CDR3 bases: TGTGCCAGCAGCTTCTGGGGGGGAGAGACCCAGTACTTC.

The J gene is TRBJ2-3, the V gene TRBV4-3, with a weak D call TRBD2 (5 bases). V dropped 0 bases and J dropped 4 bases, with 14 bases sitting between them. This CDR3 has 16 residues. Germline V gene lookup returns CDR1 LGHNA and CDR2 YSLEER. DNA for the CDR3: TGCGCCAGCAGCCAAGATGGAAGCGACTACCCAGATACGCAGTATTTT. It yields the protein CASSQDGSDYPDTQYF.